This T cell receptor (beta chain) was identified during a study of T cells after yellow fever vaccination. Study results and limitations: Shared CD4/CD8 clonotypes were a small share, likely from convergent recombination. Compared with primary, the secondary response was weaker and peaked at day 5, not 15. At 96% for CD4 and over 80% for CD8, most primary-vaccination clones showed up again after the booster.

V was pared by 0 bases and J by 1 base, with 1 base of the junction left unmatched. The CDR3 has 16 residues. Looked up from germline, CDR1 is SGHTA and CDR2 is FQGTGA. 5'RACE template switching produced TCR cDNA carrying a universal primer site and UMIs. TCRdb re-called the 5' RACE reads through MiXCR, storing one row per CDR3 protein. The sample lists about 340,000 distinct CDR3 sequences; 8.7% were seen once. This clonotype was detected many times. Its specificity is unknown. The chain employs TRBV7-3 and TRBJ2-3; 10 bases agree with TRBD2. The clonotype was recovered from a young man who received the YFV17D yellow fever vaccine. The sequencing used PBMCs, collected on the day of the first yellow fever vaccination. CDR3 coding DNA: TGTGCCAGCAGCTTAACGGGGACTAGCGGCACAGATACGCAGTATTTT. This sequence encodes CASSLTGTSGTDTQYF.